The T cell receptor beta chain described here comes from a study of T cells in localized non-small cell lung cancer. The germline gives CDR1 KGHSH, CDR2 LQKENI. The CDR3 has 14 residues. With 2 bases clipped from V and 8 bases from J, the junction kept 7 bases outside the gene matches. Using immunoSEQ multiplex PCR, the repertoire was profiled, and TCRdb retains in-frame clones only, with some absent. The sample has some 2,000 clones; less than 25% are singletons. This clone was picked up one time. Antigen: not known. Findings and limits, study-wide: Density of T cells in blood, when higher, went with longer overall survival. T cell clonality was highest in uninvolved adjacent lung, above tumor.

This sequence was found in a woman aged 35-70 years with stage I squamous cell lung carcinoma. This sample comprised lung tumor tissue, obtained before any cancer treatment. The V call is TRBV18, the J call TRBJ1-1; 8 bases match TRBD1. The CDR3 nucleotides are TGTGCCAGCTCACCAGGGACAGGCCTACGGGAAGCTTTCTTT. Residues: CASSPGTGLREAFF.